Listed here is a single TCR beta chain. Here immunoSEQ multiplex PCR was the method, and the copy in TCRdb shows in-frame clones only, minus some. The sample has about 2 million clones, about 95% seen once. This sample is drawn from a study of shared clonotypes between healthy human individuals. Naive CD8 populations comprised CD45RO-negative cells positively selected for CCR7, excluding terminally differentiated effector memory CD45RA+ cells. Trimming at V came to 2 bases and at J to 0 bases, leaving 3 bases not matched to a gene. The germline gives CDR1 ENHRY, CDR2 SYGVKD. This CDR3 is 16 amino acids long.

Source material: naive CD8+ T cells sorted from blood. This TCR derives from a man aged 18-30 years in good health. The chain is built from TRBV10-3 and TRBJ2-2; 7 nucleotides agree with TRBD1. In nucleotides, the CDR3 is TGTGCCATCAGTGAGCATCAGGGGGCGAACACCGGGGAGCTGTTTTTT. It codes for CAISEHQGANTGELFF.